These 18 T cell receptor beta chains came from one sample sequenced in a study of CD8 T cells in ankylosing spondylitis. TCRdb reprocessed the 5' RACE reads with MiXCR, giving one entry per CDR3 protein. The sample includes approximately 25,000 distinct CDR3 sequences, roughly a sixth of them seen just once. The source material was blood. The receptors were sampled from a male donor with ankylosing spondylitis or in good health (not recorded which).

The chain uses TRBV2 and TRBJ2-7, with D hard to call. In germline, CDR1 is SNHLY, CDR2 FYNNEI. The CDR3 is made up of 11 amino acids. The ends were cut back, 6 bases at V and 7 bases at J, with 10 bases in the middle. The DNA of the CDR3 is TGTGCCAGCAGCCTGTTCGATGAGCAGTACTTC. It is translated as CASSLFDEQYF.

This clonotype was detected only a few times. This chain links TRBV7-9 with TRBJ2-1; possible D gene TRBD2, 6 bases. The CDR3 is 16 residues long. Germline lookup yields CDR1 SEHNR and CDR2 FQNEAQ (reference sequence). V lost 5 bases and J 3 bases, leaving 17 bases between the germline ends. The DNA of the CDR3 is TGTGCCAGCAGCCCAAGAGGAGGGAGTGGCTACAATGAGCAGTTCTTC. Amino acids: CASSPRGGSGYNEQFF.

This clonotype came up a few times. The V gene is TRBV12-3 or TRBV12-4, the J gene TRBJ1-5, with TRBD1 identical over 7 bases. V gave up 2 bases and J gave up 0 bases; unmatched junction bases: 4. CDR3 length: 16 amino acids. CDR3 nucleotides: TGTGCCAGCAGTTTACAGGGGGGGCTTAGCAATCAGCCCCAGCATTTT. It translates to CASSLQGGLSNQPQHF.

J is TRBJ2-7 and V is TRBV29-1; D possibly corresponds to TRBD2 (6 bases). Trimming took off 4 bases at V and 2 bases at J, with 12 bases between the two ends. The CDR3 extends over 13 amino acids. Germline assignment: CDR1 SQVTM and CDR2 ANQGSEA. CDR3 sequence: CSVATEGPYEQYF. The CDR3 nucleotides read TGCAGCGTTGCGACGGAGGGCCCCTACGAGCAGTACTTC.

The chain joins TRBV28 to TRBJ1-1; D not certain. The V and J ends lost 3 bases and 11 bases respectively, with 19 bases between them. CDR1 and CDR2 from the germline V gene are MDHEN and SYDVKM. The CDR3 is made up of 14 amino acids. CDR3 sequence: CASSLGVGPGSAFF. The DNA for the CDR3 is TGTGCCAGCAGTTTGGGTGTCGGTCCGGGGTCGGCTTTCTTT.

This clonotype occurred many times. V gene TRBV29-1 combines with J gene TRBJ2-1; a possible D gene is TRBD2 (6 bases). Germline V gene lookup returns CDR1 SQVTM and CDR2 ANQGSEA. The CDR3 contains 13 residues. V was clipped by 1 base and J by 5 bases, with 9 bases between them. This chain's CDR3 is CSVEGWGDNEQFF. In DNA, the CDR3 is TGCAGCGTTGAAGGATGGGGGGACAATGAGCAGTTCTTC.

Ten or more counts support this clonotype. The genes are TRBV7-2 and TRBJ2-3; the match to TRBD1 covers 7 bases. Germline V gene lookup returns CDR1 SGHTA and CDR2 FQGNSA. J gave up 6 bases and V 4 bases, and 1 base lay outside the gene matches. CDR3 size: 12 residues. CDR3 sequence: CASSSDRDTQYF. CDR3 DNA: TGTGCCAGCAGCTCGGACAGGGATACGCAGTATTTT.

By share of the sample, this clonotype is medium-sized. The rearrangement joins TRBV29-1 to TRBJ2-3, with 7 bases identical to TRBD1. Trimming removed 7 bases from V and 1 base from J; junction bases left unmatched: 11. The CDR3 length is 15 residues. CDR1 and CDR2 (germline): SQVTM, ANQGSEA. CDR3 nucleotide sequence: TGCAGCGCCCCGGGACAGCCGGAGGGCACAGATACGCAGTATTTT. Translated: CSAPGQPEGTDTQYF.

This clonotype showed up many times. The chain joins TRBV5-1 to TRBJ2-1; D possibly corresponds to TRBD2 (5 bases). The V gene's germline CDR1 is SGHRS and CDR2 YFSETQ. The CDR3 sequence is 15 residues long. The V end was cut by 1 base, the J end by 6 bases, with 14 bases between. The CDR3 is CASSLNVGAFNEQFF. The CDR3 coding sequence is TGCGCCAGCAGCTTGAATGTGGGAGCCTTCAATGAGCAGTTCTTC.

This clonotype has a count of ten or more. This chain joins TRBV20-1 and TRBJ2-1, with a tentative D call TRBD2 (7 bases). The germline CDR1 and CDR2 sequences are DFQATT and SNEGSKA (reference sequence). V lost 3 bases, J lost 8 bases, and 17 bases lay in between. CDR3 length: 14 amino acids. Written as DNA, the CDR3 is TGCAGTGCTAGGGGTCGGGGGGCTCCAGATGAGCAGTTCTTC. Translating it yields CSARGRGAPDEQFF.

The chain combines TRBV7-2 with TRBJ2-3; maybe TRBD2 (5 bases). CDR1 is SGHTA and CDR2 is FQGNSA in the germline V gene. The V end lost 3 bases, the J end lost 5 bases, and 12 bases lay between the germline ends. The CDR3 covers 14 residues. The CDR3 spells CASSFGLAEDTQYF. CDR3 bases: TGTGCCAGCAGCTTTGGCCTAGCTGAAGATACGCAGTATTTT. Together with reference TRBV7-2 and TRBJ2-3, the CDR3 gives the full variable domain: GAGVSQSPSNKVTEKGKDVELRCDPISGHTALYWYRQSLGQGLEFLIYFQGNSAPDKSGLPSDRFSAERTGGSVSTLTIQRTQQEDSAVYLCASSFGLAEDTQYFGPGTRLTVL.

This clonotype was detected only a few times. The chain uses TRBV7-3 and TRBJ2-2, with 8 bases matching TRBD2. The trim removed 5 bases at V and 6 bases at J, leaving 11 bases unmatched. The germline gives CDR1 SGHTA, CDR2 FQGTGA. The CDR3 consists of 16 residues. CDR3 sequence reads: CASSPQSGLGSGELFF. The CDR3 DNA is TGTGCCAGCAGCCCCCAATCGGGACTAGGGTCCGGGGAGCTGTTTTTT.

This clonotype was seen ten or more times. The rearrangement links TRBV3-1 to TRBJ2-7; D possibly corresponds to TRBD2 (6 bases). The CDR3 spans 13 residues. V shed 4 bases and J shed 3 bases, with 10 bases lying between them. The germline V gene encodes CDR1 LGHDT and CDR2 YNNKEL (reference sequence). DNA for the CDR3: TGTGCCAGCAGCCGAACCGGGAGCTACGAGCAGTACTTC. Translation gives CASSRTGSYEQYF.

In this sample, this clonotype turned up a few times. This chain links TRBV6-2 or TRBV6-3 with TRBJ2-3; D is possibly TRBD2 (5 bases). Trimming cost V 3 bases and J 0 bases, with 10 bases left between them. The CDR3 runs 15 residues. Germline-derived CDR1 and CDR2 are MNHEY and SVGEGT. The CDR3 reads CASSYRAVSTDTQYF. The CDR3 nucleotides read TGTGCCAGCAGTTATCGAGCGGTGAGCACAGATACGCAGTATTTT.

This clonotype was seen at least ten times. This chain connects TRBV5-1 to TRBJ1-3, with a weak D call TRBD1 (5 bases). CDR1 SGHRS and CDR2 YFSETQ come from the germline V gene. The CDR3 is 15 residues long. V was pared by 3 bases and J by 2 bases, with 12 bases between. The CDR3, as DNA: TGCGCCAGCAGCTCCCCTGGAGGGGCTGGAAACACCATATATTTT. This gives the protein CASSSPGGAGNTIYF. Full variable domain (missing parts from reference TRBV5-1 and TRBJ1-3): KAGVTQTPRYLIKTRGQQVTLSCSPISGHRSVSWYQQTPGQGLQFLFEYFSETQRNKGNFPGRFSGRQFSNSRSEMNVSTLELGDSALYLCASSSPGGAGNTIYFGEGSWLTVV.

This clonotype has ten or more counts. J is TRBJ2-3 and V is TRBV7-2; possible D gene TRBD2, 6 bases. There are 15 residues in the CDR3. The germline V and J ends were trimmed by 1 base and 4 bases, with 12 bases remaining between them. CDR1 and CDR2 from the germline V gene are SGHTA and FQGNSA. CDR3 loop: CASSLVSGEADTQYF. The CDR3 region has the DNA TGTGCCAGCAGCTTAGTGTCGGGGGAAGCAGATACGCAGTATTTT.

This clonotype was picked up many times. This chain links TRBV7-2 with TRBJ2-3, with TRBD1 matching over 7 bases. The CDR3 is 14 amino acids. Germline CDR1 is SGHTA and CDR2 is FQGNSA. With V trimmed by 0 bases and J by 5 bases, 2 bases remained unmatched. This chain's CDR3 is CASSLAGQIDTQYF. DNA for the CDR3: TGTGCCAGCAGCTTAGCGGGACAGATAGATACGCAGTATTTT.

V gene TRBV23-1 combines with J gene TRBJ2-7, with a tentative D call TRBD1 (6 bases). TRBV23-1 is filed as an ORF, its function uncertain. The germline V and J ends were trimmed by 5 bases and 4 bases, with 12 bases remaining between them. This CDR3 has 13 amino acids. CDR3 loop: CASSSGTSYEQYV. As DNA, the CDR3 is TGCGCCAGCAGTTCCGGGACAAGTTACGAGCAGTACGTC.